A single sample is the source of the 22 T cell receptor beta chains below, sequenced in a study of sequential checkpoint blockade in melanoma. The sample's treatment: randomized to nivolumab then ipilimumab (arm A) or the reverse (arm B). Only in-frame clones appear in the TCRdb table, and some are missing; sequencing was by immunoSEQ multiplex PCR. The top ten hold about a sixth of the sample, which has 5,000 or so clones, 20% seen once. Sequencing was performed on tumor tissue (inferred from file names), taken from a patient given nivolumab and ipilimumab in sequence. The receptors come from a human donor with melanoma.

This clone was seen more than once but under ten times. This chain joins TRBV5-1 and TRBJ2-2, with 12 bases identical to TRBD1. The CDR3 spans 16 residues. V lost 4 bases to trimming and J lost 5 bases; unmatched junction nucleotides: 6. Germline CDR1 SGHRS, CDR2 YFSETQ. The CDR3 DNA is TGCGCCAGCAGCGTGGGACAGGGGGCGCGGACCGGGGAGCTGTTTTTT. Its translation is CASSVGQGARTGELFF.

This clone has only a few counts. The chain carries TRBV6-8 and TRBJ1-2; D uncertain. This CDR3 is built from 14 residues. V was shortened by 6 bases and J by 2 bases, with 13 bases between the two germline ends. Per the germline V gene, CDR1 is MNHGY and CDR2 is SAAAGT. The CDR3 bases are TGTGCCAGCAGGAGGGTGGGGTGGAACTATGGCTACACCTTC. Translated, it gives CASRRVGWNYGYTF.

This clone has only a few counts. The chain links TRBV7-1 to TRBJ2-2; a weak D match, TRBD2 (6 bases). TRBV7-1 is recorded as an ORF, its role being uncertain. The V and J ends lost 4 bases and 6 bases respectively, with 9 bases between them. The CDR3 loop spans 13 amino acids. CDR3 DNA sequence: TGTGCCAGCAGCTTAGCGGATCCCGGGGAGCTGTTTTTT. Residues: CASSLADPGELFF.

The chain combines TRBV29-1 with TRBJ2-7; the D is unclear. Germline V gene lookup returns CDR1 SQVTM and CDR2 ANQGSEA. This CDR3 spans 13 amino acids. V dropped 1 base and J dropped 0 bases, with 7 bases sitting between them. The CDR3 here is CSVEVSNSYEQYF. CDR3 DNA: TGCAGCGTTGAAGTATCGAACTCCTACGAGCAGTACTTC.

The rearrangement joins TRBV2 to TRBJ2-7, with 9 bases identical to TRBD1. Germline V CDR1 and CDR2: SNHLY, FYNNEI. Trimming took 6 bases from V and 3 from J; bases not matched to a gene: 6. This CDR3 contains 14 residues. The CDR3 coding sequence is TGTGCCAGCAGCTCCCGGGACAGGGACTACGAGCAGTACTTC. Protein: CASSSRDRDYEQYF.

The CDR3: CASSWGPNTGELFF. Written as DNA, the CDR3 is TGCGCCAGCAGCTGGGGCCCGAACACCGGGGAGCTGTTTTTT. This rearrangement joins TRBV5-1 to TRBJ2-2; D possibly corresponds to TRBD1 (5 bases). CDR3 size: 14 residues. The V gene's germline CDR1 is SGHRS and CDR2 YFSETQ. Between the trimmed V and J ends, which lost 3 bases and 0 bases, there was a span of 6 bases.

This clone is medium-sized. This sample includes further DNA sequences coding for the same CDR3. The chain recombines TRBV6-8 with TRBJ1-5; TRBD1 is a possible D gene (5 bases). This CDR3 has 15 residues. Per the germline V gene, CDR1 is MNHGY and CDR2 is SAAAGT. Trimming left V 5 bases short and J 4 bases short, with 15 bases between. DNA of the CDR3: TGTGCCAGCAGTCCCCGTTCGGGGGGGAATCAGCCCCAGCATTTT. It translates to CASSPRSGGNQPQHF.

This clone counts as medium-sized. The junction departs from the called germline gene at one end, perhaps through a read error. The chain is built from TRBV6-8 and TRBJ2-5; possible D gene TRBD1, 6 bases. The CDR3 loop spans 14 amino acids. CDR1 and CDR2 (germline): MNHGY, SAAAGT. The CDR3 bases are TGTGCCATCAGTGGGGGTAGGGGGCAAGAGACCCAGTACTTC. It codes for CAISGGRGQETQYF.

This clone was seen at least ten times. This sequence joins TRBV11-3 and TRBJ2-3; 13 bases line up with TRBD2. CDR3 length: 15 residues. Trimming took 4 bases from V and 5 from J; bases not matched to a gene: 3. Germline V CDR1 and CDR2: SGHNT, YENEEA. The CDR3 DNA reads TGTGCCAGCAGCTCAGGGACTAGCGGGGTAGATACGCAGTATTTT. Protein product: CASSSGTSGVDTQYF. Full variable domain (missing parts from reference TRBV11-3 and TRBJ2-3): EAGVVQSPRYKIIEKKQPVAFWCNPISGHNTLYWYLQNLGQGPELLIRYENEEAVDDSQLPKDRFSAERLKGVDSTLKIQPAELGDSAVYLCASSSGTSGVDTQYFGPGTRLTVL.

The chain employs TRBV11-3 and TRBJ2-5, with 7 nucleotides matching TRBD1. Germline CDR1 is SGHNT and CDR2 is YENEEA. The ends lost 3 bases at V and 4 bases at J; junction bases unmatched: 5. This CDR3 comprises 14 residues. The CDR3 loop reads CASSFTQGLETQYF. The CDR3 bases are TGTGCCAGCAGCTTTACACAGGGGCTAGAGACCCAGTACTTC.

V and J are TRBV28 and TRBJ1-2, with 8 bases lining up with TRBD1. With 9 bases clipped from V and 3 bases from J, the junction kept 6 bases outside the gene matches. Looked up from germline, CDR1 is MDHEN and CDR2 is SYDVKM. This CDR3 contains 13 residues. CDR3 residues: CASTHRGDYGYTF. The CDR3 DNA reads as TGTGCCAGTACTCACAGGGGGGACTATGGCTACACCTTC.

The V gene is TRBV27, the J gene TRBJ2-1; 8 bases align to TRBD2. The CDR3 totals 15 residues. V shed 8 bases, J shed 2 bases, and the junction held 8 bases outside the gene matches. The germline V gene has CDR1 MNHEY and CDR2 SMNVEV (reference sequence). This chain's CDR3 is CASHFGRGAYNEQFF. In DNA form, the CDR3 reads TGTGCCAGCCACTTCGGGCGGGGGGCCTACAATGAGCAGTTCTTC.

This clone has a single count. The chain employs TRBV19 and TRBJ1-5; the match to TRBD1 covers 9 bases. J was trimmed by 1 base and V by 5 bases; bases with no gene match: 9. The length of the CDR3 is 17 residues. The germline V gene has CDR1 LNHDA and CDR2 SQIVND (reference sequence). This CDR3 is CASSQTGGVGSNQPQHF. The CDR3, as DNA: TGTGCCAGTAGTCAAACAGGGGGCGTCGGGAGCAATCAGCCCCAGCATTTT.

By its share, this clone is medium-sized. V is TRBV11-3 and J is TRBJ1-5, with a tentative D call TRBD1 (6 bases). Trimming pared 3 bases from V and 0 bases from J, leaving 9 bases between. The germline CDR1 and CDR2 sequences are SGHNT and YENEEA. There are 15 residues in the CDR3. CDR3 sequence: CASSFGGRSNQPQHF. CDR3 nucleotides: TGTGCCAGCAGCTTCGGGGGGCGTAGCAATCAGCCCCAGCATTTT.

This clone was detected many times. The genes are TRBV11-3 and TRBJ1-3; D is ambiguous. Germline lookup yields CDR1 SGHNT and CDR2 YENEEA. The CDR3 sequence is 14 residues long. Trimming cost V 4 bases and J 1 base, with 8 bases left between them. The CDR3 sequence: CASSSQYSGNTIYF. Here the CDR3 DNA reads TGTGCCAGCAGCTCACAGTATTCTGGAAACACCATATATTTT. Variable domain in full (rest from reference TRBV11-3 and TRBJ1-3): EAGVVQSPRYKIIEKKQPVAFWCNPISGHNTLYWYLQNLGQGPELLIRYENEEAVDDSQLPKDRFSAERLKGVDSTLKIQPAELGDSAVYLCASSSQYSGNTIYFGEGSWLTVV.

Sample share makes this clone medium-sized (0.01 to 0.1%). Other nucleotide sequences from this sample produce the same CDR3. V is TRBV6-8 and J is TRBJ1-1; D is perhaps TRBD1 (6 bases). The CDR3 loop spans 14 amino acids. Germline values: CDR1 MNHGY, CDR2 SAAAGT. The ends were cut back, 5 bases at V and 2 bases at J, with 12 bases in the middle. CDR3 sequence reads: CASSLHRVNTEAFF. CDR3 sequence (DNA): TGTGCCAGCAGTCTCCACAGGGTTAACACTGAAGCTTTCTTT.

The chain employs TRBV30 and TRBJ1-3, with 7 bases aligning to TRBD1. This CDR3 spans 15 amino acids. Germline CDR1 and CDR2: GTSNPN and SVGIG (reference sequence). The V and J ends lost 0 bases and 8 bases, in that order; junction bases with no gene match: 10. This CDR3 is CAWSVRYHQGDTIYF. For the CDR3, the DNA is TGTGCCTGGAGTGTACGATACCATCAGGGGGACACCATATATTTT.

This chain connects TRBV6-1 to TRBJ1-2; D is possibly TRBD1 (5 bases). Germline V CDR1 and CDR2: MNHNS, SASEGT. The CDR3 sequence is 15 residues long. The V and J ends lost 0 bases and 4 bases respectively, with 12 bases between them. The DNA for the CDR3 is TGTGCCAGCAGTGAAGCGCGGGGCCTCGGCTATGGCTACACCTTC. Amino acids: CASSEARGLGYGYTF.

The V and J genes are TRBV30 and TRBJ1-1; D is perhaps TRBD1 (6 bases). Germline CDR1 and CDR2: GTSNPN and SVGIG (reference sequence). The CDR3 loop spans 14 amino acids. V was trimmed by 4 bases and J by 1 base, leaving 13 bases between them. CDR3 sequence (DNA): TGTGCCTGGACCGAGGGACATGAGAACACTGAAGCTTTCTTT. This gives the protein CAWTEGHENTEAFF.

This clone was recorded a few times. V usage is TRBV30 and J usage is TRBJ2-5, with 8 bases that match TRBD1. Germline CDR1 reads GTSNPN; CDR2 reads SVGIG (reference sequence). CDR3 length equals 15 residues. With 2 bases clipped from V and 2 bases from J, the junction kept 7 bases outside the gene matches. CDR3 sequence (DNA): TGTGCCTGGAGTTTGGGACAGGCGGTACAAGAGACCCAGTACTTC. Protein sequence: CAWSLGQAVQETQYF.

V is TRBV28 and J is TRBJ1-1; a possible D gene is TRBD1 (6 bases). The CDR3 has 15 residues. V was clipped by 10 bases and J by 3 bases, with 21 bases between them. Per the germline V gene, CDR1 is MDHEN and CDR2 is SYDVKM. CDR3 in amino acids: CAILLGGPGDTEAFF. CDR3 sequence (DNA): TGTGCCATCCTTTTGGGGGGGCCAGGGGACACTGAAGCTTTCTTT.

This clone was seen ten or more times. The J gene is TRBJ1-1, the V gene TRBV11-3; D perhaps matches TRBD1 (5 bases). Germline V gives CDR1 SGHNT, CDR2 YENEEA. CDR3 length equals 14 residues. Trimming took off 5 bases at V and 1 base at J, with 11 bases between the two ends. Written as DNA, the CDR3 is TGTGCCAGCAGCCACAGGTTGGGGAACACTGAAGCTTTCTTT. Translating gives CASSHRLGNTEAFF.